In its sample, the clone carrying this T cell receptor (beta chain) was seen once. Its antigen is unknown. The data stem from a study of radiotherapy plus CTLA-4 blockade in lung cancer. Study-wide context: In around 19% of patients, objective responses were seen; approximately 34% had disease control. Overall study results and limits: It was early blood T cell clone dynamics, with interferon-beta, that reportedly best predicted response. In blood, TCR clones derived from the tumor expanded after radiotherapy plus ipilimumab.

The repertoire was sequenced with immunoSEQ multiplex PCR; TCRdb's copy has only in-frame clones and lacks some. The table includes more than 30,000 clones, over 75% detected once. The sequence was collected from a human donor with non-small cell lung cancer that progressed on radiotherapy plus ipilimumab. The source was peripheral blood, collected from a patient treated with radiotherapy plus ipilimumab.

CDR3 sequence: CASTTTGGNTEAFF. The CDR3, as DNA: TGTGCCAGCACCACCACAGGGGGAAACACTGAAGCTTTCTTT. The chain joins TRBV7-9 to TRBJ1-1, with 8 bases fitting TRBD1. The CDR3 has 14 residues. The V gene end was trimmed by 7 bases and the J gene end by 2 bases; junction bases not matched to a gene: 6. Germline V gene lookup returns CDR1 SEHNR and CDR2 FQNEAQ (reference sequence).